Below, 11 T cell receptor beta chains from the same sample are listed, as sequenced in a study of blood T cell repertoires in COVID-19. The repertoire was sequenced with immunoSEQ multiplex PCR; TCRdb's copy has only in-frame clones and lacks some. Found here are more than 300,000 clones, less than 90% of them singletons; the top ten hold approximately 5%. Material: PBMCs or T cells enriched from blood (not recorded which). The origin of the receptors is a woman between 45 and 60 years old who had recovered from COVID-19.

This chain uses TRBV7-6 with TRBJ1-6, with D possibly matching TRBD1 (5 bases). V lost 5 bases and J 9 bases, leaving 14 bases between the germline ends. Germline-derived CDR1 and CDR2 are SGHVS and FNYEAQ. This CDR3 is 14 amino acids long. The CDR3 DNA sequence: TGTGCCAGCAGCCCCGACAGTGGGGCTTCACCCCTCCACTTT. Protein product: CASSPDSGASPLHF.

The gene calls are TRBV7-9 and TRBJ1-2, with a possible D match to TRBD1 (5 bases). CDR1 and CDR2 from the germline V gene are SEHNR and FQNEAQ (reference sequence). CDR3 length: 13 amino acids. The ends were cut back, 2 bases at V and 3 bases at J, with 7 bases in the middle. CDR3 coding DNA: TGTGCCAGCAGCTTACTCAGGGACTATGGCTACACCTTC. Residues: CASSLLRDYGYTF.

The V and J genes are TRBV29-1 and TRBJ1-2; 9 positions match TRBD1. CDR3 length equals 15 residues. CDR1 SQVTM and CDR2 ANQGSEA come from the germline V gene. J gave up 4 bases and V 6 bases, and 12 bases lay outside the gene matches. The CDR3 DNA is TGCAGCGTCCTCCCACAGGGGGCTTGGGGCTATGGCTACACCTTC. Its translation is CSVLPQGAWGYGYTF. The whole variable domain, filled in from reference TRBV29-1 and TRBJ1-2, reads SAVISQKPSRDICQRGTSLTIQCQVDSQVTMMFWYRQQPGQSLTLIATANQGSEATYESGFVIDKFPISRPNLTFSTLTVSNMSPEDSSIYLCSVLPQGAWGYGYTFGSGTRLTVV.

This clone was counted between two and nine times. The J gene is TRBJ1-2, the V gene TRBV10-3; D gene uncertain. The CDR3 is 13 residues long. Per the germline V gene, CDR1 is ENHRY and CDR2 is SYGVKD. V dropped 0 bases and J dropped 4 bases, with 6 bases sitting between them. The chain's CDR3 is CAISESIAYGYTF. In nucleotides, the CDR3 is TGTGCCATCAGTGAGTCGATAGCCTATGGCTACACCTTC.

The chain couples TRBV7-9 to TRBJ1-1; perhaps TRBD1 as D (5 bases). Trimming shortened V by 4 bases and J by 3 bases, and 15 bases separated the two germline ends. CDR3 length: 15 residues. Germline V gives CDR1 SEHNR, CDR2 FQNEAQ (reference sequence). The CDR3: CASSSGEGSYTEAFF. CDR3 sequence (DNA): TGTGCCAGCAGCTCCGGGGAGGGGTCATACACTGAAGCTTTCTTT.

The rearrangement joins TRBV10-3 to TRBJ2-7, with TRBD2 as a possible D gene (6 bases). Trimming took 0 bases from V and 4 from J, leaving 13 bases between them. The CDR3 totals 15 residues. CDR1 and CDR2 (germline): ENHRY, SYGVKD. The CDR3 here is CAISESPYGGYEQYF. In DNA, the CDR3 is TGTGCCATCAGTGAGTCTCCTTACGGGGGATACGAGCAGTACTTC.

CDR3 sequence (DNA): TGTGCCAGCAGCTCTATTTCCAGGGGCCTCATGAACACTGAAGCTTTCTTT. Encoded protein: CASSSISRGLMNTEAFF. The rearrangement joins TRBV11-3 to TRBJ1-1, with D tentatively TRBD1 (6 bases). Germline V gene data show CDR1 as SGHNT and CDR2 as YENEEA. The CDR3 has 17 amino acids. V was pared by 4 bases and J by 0 bases, with 18 bases between.

The rearrangement joins TRBV7-9 to TRBJ2-2; 9 nucleotides match TRBD1. The length of the CDR3 is 14 residues. The V and J ends lost 6 bases and 7 bases, in that order; junction bases with no gene match: 6. Germline CDR1 reads SEHNR; CDR2 reads FQNEAQ (reference sequence). Here the CDR3 reads CASRGQGRSGELFF. As DNA, the CDR3 is TGTGCCAGCAGGGGACAGGGTAGGAGCGGGGAGCTGTTTTTT.

This chain connects TRBV7-2 to TRBJ1-1, with 9 bases aligning to TRBD1. J was trimmed by 7 bases and V by 3 bases; bases with no gene match: 6. This CDR3 is 14 amino acids long. Germline values: CDR1 SGHTA, CDR2 FQGNSA. The CDR3 DNA is TGTGCCAGCAGCTTCAACAGGGGGCTGAATGAAGCTTTCTTT. Its protein is CASSFNRGLNEAFF.

The CDR3 protein is CASSVGLSYEQYF. DNA for the CDR3: TGTGCCAGCAGCGTGGGACTTTCCTACGAGCAGTACTTC. The rearrangement uses TRBV7-8 and TRBJ2-7, with D perhaps TRBD2 (6 bases). The CDR3 contains 13 residues. From germline, CDR1 is SGHVS and CDR2 FQNEAQ. V was pared by 5 bases and J by 1 base, with 9 bases between.

This sequence joins TRBV7-2 and TRBJ1-6; TRBD1 is a possible D gene (5 bases). Trimming took 4 bases from V and 5 from J, leaving 15 bases between them. The CDR3 is 16 residues long. Germline CDR1 reads SGHTA; CDR2 reads FQGNSA. For the CDR3, the DNA is TGTGCCAGCAGCTCCGACAGTTTACTTAATAATTCACCCCTCCACTTT. It is translated as CASSSDSLLNNSPLHF.